Each of the 2 T cell receptor beta chains below was sequenced from the same sample in a study of blood T cell repertoires in COVID-19 (dated by TCRdb to about 2020). Library preparation was by the immunoSEQ multiplex PCR assay. The table comes from immuneACCESS by way of TCRdb, which keeps in-frame sequences with V and J called. Part of the clones is missing from these tables; in studies checked, under half for an unresolved V gene and the rest for unknown reasons. The sample includes 70,000 to 95,000 clones, with roughly nine tenths observed a single time. The top ten hold roughly 2.5% of the sample. Sequenced input: peripheral blood. These receptors were taken from a middle-aged man with COVID-19, enrolled during active disease.

The chain couples TRBV6-5 to TRBJ1-5; D not resolved. With 2 bases removed from V and 7 bases from J, the gap between germline ends came to 9 bases. CDR3 length equals 13 residues. Germline lookup yields CDR1 MNHEY and CDR2 SVGAGI. The CDR3 nucleotides are TGTGCCAGCAGTTACAGGGAGGACCAGCCCCAGCATTTT. Translation: CASSYREDQPQHF.

The chain carries TRBV28 and TRBJ2-1; a possible D gene is TRBD2 (6 bases). The CDR3 extends over 13 amino acids. V lost 5 bases to trimming and J lost 8 bases, with 13 bases between them. CDR1 and CDR2 (germline): MDHEN, SYDVKM. The CDR3, as DNA: TGTGCCAGCAGTCGACTAGTAGTCTATGAGCAGTTCTTC. Encoded protein: CASSRLVVYEQFF.